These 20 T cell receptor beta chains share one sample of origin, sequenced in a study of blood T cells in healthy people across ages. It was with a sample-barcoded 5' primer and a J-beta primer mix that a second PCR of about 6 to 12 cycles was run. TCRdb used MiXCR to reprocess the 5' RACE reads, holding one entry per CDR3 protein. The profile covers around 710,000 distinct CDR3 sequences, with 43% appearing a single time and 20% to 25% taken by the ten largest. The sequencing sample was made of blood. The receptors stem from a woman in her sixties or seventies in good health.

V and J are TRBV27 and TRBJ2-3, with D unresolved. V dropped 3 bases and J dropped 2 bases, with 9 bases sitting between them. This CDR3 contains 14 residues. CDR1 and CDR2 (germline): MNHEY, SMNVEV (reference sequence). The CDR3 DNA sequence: TGTGCCAGCAGTTTCGGGCAATTCACAGATACGCAGTATTTT. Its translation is CASSFGQFTDTQYF.

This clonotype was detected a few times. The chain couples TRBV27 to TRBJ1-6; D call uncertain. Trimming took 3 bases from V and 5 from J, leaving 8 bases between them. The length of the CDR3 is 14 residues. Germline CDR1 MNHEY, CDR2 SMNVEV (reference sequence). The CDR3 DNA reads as TGTGCCAGCAGTTTTGACACTGATAATTCACCCCTCCACTTT. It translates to CASSFDTDNSPLHF.

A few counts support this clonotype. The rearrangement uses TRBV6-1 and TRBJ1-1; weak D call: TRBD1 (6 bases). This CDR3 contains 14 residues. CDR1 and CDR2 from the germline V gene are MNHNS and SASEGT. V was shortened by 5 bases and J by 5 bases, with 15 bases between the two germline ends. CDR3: CASSSAGGKTEAFF. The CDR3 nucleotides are TGTGCCAGCAGTTCTGCGGGGGGCAAGACTGAAGCTTTCTTT.

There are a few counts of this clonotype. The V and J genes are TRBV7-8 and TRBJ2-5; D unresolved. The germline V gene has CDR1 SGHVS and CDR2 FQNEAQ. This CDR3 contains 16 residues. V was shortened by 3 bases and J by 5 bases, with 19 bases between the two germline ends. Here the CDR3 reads CASSFGSLVAAETQYF. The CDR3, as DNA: TGTGCCAGCAGCTTTGGGTCGCTCGTAGCCGCGGAGACCCAGTACTTC.

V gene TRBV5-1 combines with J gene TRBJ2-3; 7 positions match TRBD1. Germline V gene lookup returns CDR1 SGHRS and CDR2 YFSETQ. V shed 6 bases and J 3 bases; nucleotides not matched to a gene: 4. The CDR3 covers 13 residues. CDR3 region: CASNRQGTDTQYF. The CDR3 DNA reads TGCGCCAGCAACAGACAGGGTACAGATACGCAGTATTTT.

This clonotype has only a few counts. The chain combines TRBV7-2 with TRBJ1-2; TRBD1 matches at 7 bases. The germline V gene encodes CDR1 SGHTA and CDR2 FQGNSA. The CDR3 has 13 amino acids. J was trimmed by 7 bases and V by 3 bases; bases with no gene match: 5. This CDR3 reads CASSFKGAVGYTF. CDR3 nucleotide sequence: TGTGCCAGCAGCTTTAAGGGGGCGGTTGGCTACACCTTC.

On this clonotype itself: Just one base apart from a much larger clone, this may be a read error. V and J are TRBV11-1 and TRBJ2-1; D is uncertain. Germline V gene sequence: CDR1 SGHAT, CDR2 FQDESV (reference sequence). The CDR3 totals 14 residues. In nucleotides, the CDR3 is TGTGCCAGCAGCCCGGTAAGATCCTACAGTGAGCAGTTCTTC. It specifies CASSPVRSYSEQFF.

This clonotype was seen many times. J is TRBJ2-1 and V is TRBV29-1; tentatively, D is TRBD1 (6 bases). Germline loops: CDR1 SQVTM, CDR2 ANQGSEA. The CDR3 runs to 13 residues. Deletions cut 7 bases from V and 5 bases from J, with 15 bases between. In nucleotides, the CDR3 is TGCAGCGCGACACGGGACAAAGACAATGAGCAGTTCTTC. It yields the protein CSATRDKDNEQFF.

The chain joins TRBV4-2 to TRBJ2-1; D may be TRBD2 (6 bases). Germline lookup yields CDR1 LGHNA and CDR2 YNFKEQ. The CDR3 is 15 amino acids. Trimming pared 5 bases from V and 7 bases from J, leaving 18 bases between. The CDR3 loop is CASSAAAGRGNEQFF. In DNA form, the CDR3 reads TGTGCCAGCAGCGCCGCGGCGGGAAGAGGGAATGAGCAGTTCTTC.

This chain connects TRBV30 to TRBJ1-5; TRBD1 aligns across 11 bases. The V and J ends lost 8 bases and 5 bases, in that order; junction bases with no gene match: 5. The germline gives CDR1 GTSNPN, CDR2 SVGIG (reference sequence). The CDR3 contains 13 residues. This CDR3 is CAVGQGVDQPQHF. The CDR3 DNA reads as TGTGCCGTGGGACAGGGGGTCGATCAGCCCCAGCATTTT.

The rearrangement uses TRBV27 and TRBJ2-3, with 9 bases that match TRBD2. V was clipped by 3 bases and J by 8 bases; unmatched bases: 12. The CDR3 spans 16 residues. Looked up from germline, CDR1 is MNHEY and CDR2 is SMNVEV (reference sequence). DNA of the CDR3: TGTGCCAGCAGTTTCTTCGGGGCTAGCGGGATATCTACGCAGTATTTT. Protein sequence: CASSFFGASGISTQYF.

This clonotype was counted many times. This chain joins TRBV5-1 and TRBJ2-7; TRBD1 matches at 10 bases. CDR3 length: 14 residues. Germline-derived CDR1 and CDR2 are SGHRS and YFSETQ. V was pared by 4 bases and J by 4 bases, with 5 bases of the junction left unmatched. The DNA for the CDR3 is TGCGCCAGCAGCCACCGGGACAGGGGATACGAGCAGTACTTC. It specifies CASSHRDRGYEQYF.

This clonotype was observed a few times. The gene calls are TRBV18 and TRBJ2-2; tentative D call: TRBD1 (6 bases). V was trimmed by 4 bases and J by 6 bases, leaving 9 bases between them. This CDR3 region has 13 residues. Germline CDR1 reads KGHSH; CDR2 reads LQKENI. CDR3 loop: CASSLQGPGELFF. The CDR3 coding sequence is TGTGCCAGCTCACTACAGGGACCCGGGGAGCTGTTTTTT.

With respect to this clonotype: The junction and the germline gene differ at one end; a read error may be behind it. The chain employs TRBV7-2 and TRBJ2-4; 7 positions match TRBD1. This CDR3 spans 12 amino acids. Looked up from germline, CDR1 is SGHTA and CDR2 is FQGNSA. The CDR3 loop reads CASSTDRRPRDF. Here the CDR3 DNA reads TGTGCCAGCAGCACGGACAGGAGACCGAGGGACTTC.

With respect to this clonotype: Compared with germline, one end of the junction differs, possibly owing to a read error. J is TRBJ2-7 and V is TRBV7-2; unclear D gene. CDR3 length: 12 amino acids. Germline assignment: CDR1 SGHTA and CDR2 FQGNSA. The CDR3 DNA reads TGTGCCAGCAGCTTAGCGAGCTACAAGCAGTACTTC. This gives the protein CASSLASYKQYF. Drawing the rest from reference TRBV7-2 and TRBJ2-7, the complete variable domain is GAGVSQSPSNKVTEKGKDVELRCDPISGHTALYWYRQSLGQGLEFLIYFQGNSAPDKSGLPSDRFSAERTGGSVSTLTIQRTQQEDSAVYLCASSLASYKQYFGPGTRLTVT.

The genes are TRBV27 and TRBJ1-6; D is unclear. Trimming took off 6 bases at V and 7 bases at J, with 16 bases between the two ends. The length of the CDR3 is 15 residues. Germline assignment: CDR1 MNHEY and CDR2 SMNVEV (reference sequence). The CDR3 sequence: CASSLGSRRNSPLHF. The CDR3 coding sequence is TGTGCCAGCAGCCTAGGTTCCAGGAGGAATTCACCCCTCCACTTT.

The chain's CDR3 is CASSVAPGGEQYF. As DNA, the CDR3 is TGTGCCAGCAGCGTAGCTCCGGGGGGTGAGCAGTACTTC. The chain recombines TRBV9 with TRBJ2-5; 7 bases are a match to TRBD2. Germline V lookup: CDR1 SGDLS, CDR2 YYNGEE. This CDR3 contains 13 residues. The V segment lost 0 bases and the J segment 11 bases; nucleotides outside the gene matches: 7.

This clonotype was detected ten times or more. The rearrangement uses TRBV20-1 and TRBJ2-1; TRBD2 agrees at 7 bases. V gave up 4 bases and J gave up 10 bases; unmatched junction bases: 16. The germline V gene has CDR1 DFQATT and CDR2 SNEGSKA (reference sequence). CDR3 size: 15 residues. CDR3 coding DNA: TGCAGTGCTAACCAATTACGGGCGGGGGTACGGGAGCAGTTCTTC. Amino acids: CSANQLRAGVREQFF.

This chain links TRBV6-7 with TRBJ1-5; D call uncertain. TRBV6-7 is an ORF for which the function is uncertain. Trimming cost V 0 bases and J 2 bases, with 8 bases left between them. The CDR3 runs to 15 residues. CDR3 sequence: CASSYSIRGNQPQHF. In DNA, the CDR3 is TGTGCCAGCAGTTACTCGATACGGGGCAATCAGCCCCAGCATTTT.

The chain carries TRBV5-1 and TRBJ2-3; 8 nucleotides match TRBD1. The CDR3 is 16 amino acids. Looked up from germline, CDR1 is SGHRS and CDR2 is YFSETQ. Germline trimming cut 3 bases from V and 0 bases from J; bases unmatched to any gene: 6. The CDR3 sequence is CASSSGQGGSTDTQYF. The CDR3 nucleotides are TGCGCCAGCAGCTCCGGACAGGGCGGAAGCACAGATACGCAGTATTTT.